A single sample is the source of the 14 T cell receptor beta chains below, sequenced in a study of T-cell reconstitution after alpha-beta-depleted transplantation in children. Unique molecular identifiers featured in how the TCRbeta library was prepared. TCRdb re-analysed the PCR reads in MiXCR, keeping a single row per CDR3 protein. The sample has around 130,000 distinct CDR3 sequences, more than 9.5% seen once; the top ten hold under 30%. The specimen comprised PBMCs, mostly from graft donor cells, sampled 180 days after TCRalphabeta/CD19-depleted stem cell transplant. The source of these receptors is a girl under three years old who had a stem cell transplant for combined immunodeficiency, so the T cells may come from the graft donor.

This clonotype was recorded a few times. The V gene is TRBV20-1, the J gene TRBJ2-1, with 7 bases aligning to TRBD2. CDR1 is DFQATT and CDR2 is SNEGSKA in the germline V gene (reference sequence). The CDR3 extends over 14 amino acids. The V segment lost 5 bases and the J segment 3 bases; nucleotides outside the gene matches: 7. As DNA, the CDR3 is TGCAGTGCTTTGGGGCGGGAGAGCTACAATGAGCAGTTCTTC. It codes for CSALGRESYNEQFF.

V and J are TRBV23-1 and TRBJ2-4; a weak D match, TRBD2 (5 bases). TRBV23-1 is designated an ORF whose function remains uncertain. The V end lost 2 bases, the J end lost 9 bases, and 11 bases lay between the germline ends. The CDR3 is 13 amino acids. The CDR3 coding sequence is TGCGCCAGCAGTCAAAATTCCGGAGGCATTCAGTACTTC. Protein sequence: CASSQNSGGIQYF.

This clonotype has a handful of counts. The chain combines TRBV6-2 or TRBV6-3 with TRBJ2-3, with 7 nucleotides matching TRBD2. Germline CDR1 and CDR2: MNHEY and SVGEGT. With V trimmed by 8 bases and J by 2 bases, 13 bases remained unmatched. The CDR3 runs 16 residues. The CDR3 sequence is CASSVASGGLTDTQYF. DNA for the CDR3: TGTGCCAGCTCAGTGGCTAGCGGAGGCCTCACAGATACGCAGTATTTT.

There are many counts of this clonotype. The chain combines TRBV9 with TRBJ2-5; D is perhaps TRBD2 (6 bases). Trimming left V 5 bases short and J 5 bases short, with 19 bases between. CDR3 length: 15 residues. Germline CDR1 is SGDLS and CDR2 is YYNGEE. CDR3 residues: CASSARRGEGETQYF. CDR3 coding DNA: TGTGCCAGCAGTGCCAGGAGGGGCGAAGGGGAGACCCAGTACTTC.

In its sample, this clonotype was seen many times. CDR3 coding DNA: TGCAGTGCTAGAGATACAGGGGTCGAGCAGTACTTC. It codes for CSARDTGVEQYF. V usage is TRBV20-1 and J usage is TRBJ2-7; 7 positions agree with TRBD1. The germline V gene encodes CDR1 DFQATT and CDR2 SNEGSKA (reference sequence). The CDR3 runs to 12 residues. Losses at the gene ends were 0 bases for V and 6 bases for J; bases not matched to a gene: 2.

The rearrangement uses TRBV30 and TRBJ1-5; D is possibly TRBD1 (6 bases). The CDR3 sequence is 13 residues long. The V end was cut by 1 base, the J end by 4 bases, with 8 bases between. Germline CDR1 reads GTSNPN; CDR2 reads SVGIG (reference sequence). CDR3 sequence (DNA): TGTGCCTGGAGTGCGCAGGGGAATCAGCCCCAGCATTTT. This sequence encodes CAWSAQGNQPQHF.

In its sample, this clonotype is medium-sized. The chain employs TRBV4-3 and TRBJ2-7, with 7 nucleotides matching TRBD2. CDR3 length equals 14 residues. The junction had 5 bases not matched to a gene; V was cut back by 6 bases and J by 0 bases. CDR1 is LGHNA, CDR2 YSLEER, per germline. The CDR3 coding sequence is TGCGCCAGCAGAAGCGGGATGAGCTCCTACGAGCAGTACTTC. Translation: CASRSGMSSYEQYF.

The chain links TRBV7-2 to TRBJ2-3; a weak D match, TRBD2 (6 bases). Trimming left V 1 base short and J 4 bases short, with 15 bases between. The CDR3 extends over 16 amino acids. Germline V gives CDR1 SGHTA, CDR2 FQGNSA. Written as DNA, the CDR3 is TGTGCCAGCAGCTTAGTTATCGGGAGTTTCGCAGATACGCAGTATTTT. This translates into CASSLVIGSFADTQYF.

The sample holds a few counts of this clonotype. The chain couples TRBV11-3 to TRBJ2-2; no reliable D call. Per germline, CDR1 SGHNT and CDR2 YENEEA. Trimming removed 5 bases from V and 6 bases from J, with 13 bases in between. There are 14 residues in the CDR3. CDR3 residues: CASSIRSSAGELFF. The CDR3 region has the DNA TGTGCCAGCAGCATAAGGTCCTCGGCCGGGGAGCTGTTTTTT. The full variable domain, rest sourced from reference TRBV11-3 and TRBJ2-2, is EAGVVQSPRYKIIEKKQPVAFWCNPISGHNTLYWYLQNLGQGPELLIRYENEEAVDDSQLPKDRFSAERLKGVDSTLKIQPAELGDSAVYLCASSIRSSAGELFFGEGSRLTVL.

This sequence joins TRBV20-1 and TRBJ1-4; weak D call: TRBD1 (5 bases). Trimming shortened V by 5 bases and J by 11 bases, and 18 bases separated the two germline ends. The germline V gene has CDR1 DFQATT and CDR2 SNEGSKA (reference sequence). CDR3 length: 13 amino acids. The CDR3 coding sequence is TGCAGTGCTCAACAGGATGCGCGAAGGAAACTGTTTTTT. It translates to CSAQQDARRKLFF.

The V and J genes are TRBV20-1 and TRBJ1-5; tentatively, D is TRBD1 (6 bases). The CDR3 is 13 residues long. Germline CDR1 and CDR2: DFQATT and SNEGSKA (reference sequence). Trimming removed 1 base at V and 4 bases at J, with 8 bases between. CDR3 region: CSARADRNQPQHF. In nucleotides, the CDR3 is TGCAGTGCTAGAGCGGACAGAAATCAGCCCCAGCATTTT.

The gene calls are TRBV10-3 and TRBJ2-2, with D uncertain. CDR1 and CDR2 (germline): ENHRY, SYGVKD. This CDR3 has 15 amino acids. Trimming shortened V by 4 bases and J by 1 base, and 10 bases separated the two germline ends. In DNA, the CDR3 is TGTGCCATCAGTGGGATCCGGGTGAACACCGGGGAGCTGTTTTTT. Its protein product is CAISGIRVNTGELFF.

The gene calls are TRBV19 and TRBJ1-5; a possible D gene is TRBD1 (6 bases). The CDR3 totals 16 residues. The germline V gene encodes CDR1 LNHDA and CDR2 SQIVND (reference sequence). Trimming left V 6 bases short and J 5 bases short, with 20 bases between. The CDR3 protein is CASRMARGRRDQPQHF. The CDR3 DNA reads TGTGCCAGTAGGATGGCCAGGGGAAGGAGAGATCAGCCCCAGCATTTT.

This clonotype has just a few counts. The chain links TRBV12-3 or TRBV12-4 to TRBJ1-5; D might be TRBD1 (6 bases). The CDR3 runs to 15 residues. V shed 3 bases and J shed 4 bases, with 13 bases lying between them. The CDR3 coding sequence is TGTGCCAGCAGTTTCAGGGGCGCCCCTAATCAGCCCCAGCATTTT. It encodes CASSFRGAPNQPQHF.